Presented here are 4 T cell receptor beta chains from one specimen sequenced in a study of T cell responses to AZD1222 COVID-19 vaccine. Measured with immunoSEQ multiplex PCR; TCRdb has only the in-frame clones, and not every one. The repertoire has roughly 150,000 clones, around 85% of them found once; the top ten carry approximately 6.6%. Material: peripheral blood, obtained after recovery from COVID-19. The receptors were gathered from an adult who had recovered from COVID-19.

In its sample, this clone is large. The V and J genes are TRBV27 and TRBJ1-6; D is uncertain. From germline, CDR1 is MNHEY and CDR2 SMNVEV (reference sequence). Trimming removed 2 bases from V and 9 bases from J, with 8 bases in between. This CDR3 is built from 13 residues. DNA for the CDR3: TGTGCCAGCAGTTTACAACCCTTTTCACCCCTCCACTTT. As protein: CASSLQPFSPLHF.

The chain links TRBV27 to TRBJ2-2; 13 positions agree with TRBD2. Germline CDR1 is MNHEY and CDR2 is SMNVEV (reference sequence). Trimming at V came to 4 bases and at J to 5 bases, leaving 10 bases not matched to a gene. The CDR3 totals 18 residues. The DNA of the CDR3 is TGTGCCAGCAGTTCCGGACTAGCGGGAGTCCCCCGGACCGGGGAGCTGTTTTTT. Protein sequence: CASSSGLAGVPRTGELFF.

The chain is built from TRBV5-6 and TRBJ1-2, with a tentative D call TRBD1 (5 bases). The CDR3 contains 14 residues. Germline-derived CDR1 and CDR2 are SGHDT and YYEEEE. Trimming removed 2 bases at V and 6 bases at J, with 14 bases between. The CDR3 region has the DNA TGTGCCAGCAGCTTACCCAGGGAAGTGGATGGCTACACCTTC. As protein: CASSLPREVDGYTF.

This sequence joins TRBV6-4 and TRBJ1-4; D is unresolved. V lost 3 bases, J lost 7 bases, and 15 bases lay in between. Germline assignment: CDR1 MRHNA and CDR2 SNTAGT. The CDR3 consists of 15 residues. CDR3 residues: CASSETAGPFEKLFF. CDR3 sequence (DNA): TGTGCCAGCAGTGAAACGGCAGGACCCTTTGAAAAACTGTTTTTT.